This TCR beta chain was identified during a study of Graves' ophthalmopathy and Graves' hyperthyroidism. Study results and caveats: The model predicted progression of ophthalmopathy with a sensitivity of roughly 65%, and its specificity was roughly 72%.

This clonotype was detected many times. As yet, its antigen is unknown. With 1 base removed from V and 4 bases from J, the gap between germline ends came to 13 bases. Germline lookup yields CDR1 MNHNS and CDR2 SASEGT. The CDR3 totals 15 residues. The authors diagnosed from clinical symptoms, serum thyroxine, TRAb, thyroid ultrasound and orbital computed tomography. An approximately 10 ml volume of fresh peripheral blood provided the PBMCs. Using RNA transcripts, the TCR beta CDR3 regions were amplified. HTBI primers primed a first-round RT-PCR, and a second-round multiplex PCR followed. TCRdb used MiXCR to reprocess the multiplex PCR reads, holding one entry per CDR3 protein. In the table there are 400,000 or so distinct CDR3 sequences, approximately 18% of which are singletons.

The V call is TRBV6-1, the J call TRBJ1-1; no definite D call. Sequencing was performed on peripheral blood. The origin of this receptor is an adult woman with stable Graves' hyperthyroidism. CDR3 loop: CASSEGHKWATEAFF. CDR3 coding DNA: TGTGCCAGCAGTGAAGGGCACAAATGGGCCACTGAAGCTTTCTTT.